Listed below are T cell receptor beta chains from one sample, sequenced in a study of control samples from healthy donors and cancer patients. Profiled with immunoSEQ multiplex PCR; TCRdb holds only in-frame clones, not every one. The table lists 60,000 or so clones, roughly 95% of them singletons. Source material: blood. These receptors came from a woman aged 18-29 years in good health. Each CDR3 is given without its conserved first and last residue.

TRBV6-5	12	TRBJ1-1	ASSPRGVGTEAF
TRBV12-2	11	TRBJ1-2	ASGGIGNYGYT
TRBV3-1/TRBV3-2	12	TRBJ1-2	ASSQEGTDRGYT
TRBV6-5	9	TRBJ1-1	ASRRGTEAF
TRBV7-9	13	TRBJ2-1	ASSLVDPLYNEQF
TRBV25-1	13	TRBJ1-4	ASSASGTLREKLF
TRBV13	15	TRBJ2-7	ASSPGGVPSGGYEQY
TRBV6-5	12	TRBJ1-1	ASKAGTGNTEAF
TRBV19	11	TRBJ2-7	ASSMGQGGEQY
TRBV6-1	14	TRBJ1-2	ASSEAATPRGDGYT